The clone carrying this T cell receptor (beta chain) was picked up many times. What it recognizes is unknown. This entry belongs to a study of T cells in Graves' hyperthyroidism and ophthalmopathy. Study-level results: The model identified upcoming ophthalmopathy a median approximately six months ahead of onset.

Amplified TCR beta CDR3 regions came from RNA transcripts. An initial round of RT-PCR targeting the TCR CDR3 relied on the HTBI primer set. TCRdb itself ran the multiplex PCR reads through MiXCR, one entry per CDR3 protein. This sample has about 560,000 distinct CDR3 sequences; around 17% occur once, and the top ten carry 18%. The ends lost 7 bases at V and 0 bases at J; junction bases unmatched: 13. The CDR3 is 17 amino acids. CDR1 is SNHLY and CDR2 is FYNNEI in the germline V gene. The sequence was obtained from a woman between 18 and 29 years old with Graves' hyperthyroidism. This chain connects TRBV2 to TRBJ2-3; 7 positions match TRBD1. Material for sequencing was blood. CDR3 in amino acids: CASIYRRQGTSTDTQYF. Here the CDR3 DNA reads TGTGCCAGCATTTACCGTCGACAGGGCACTAGCACAGATACGCAGTATTTT.